The TCR beta chain described here comes from a study of blood T cells in healthy people across ages. Germline CDR1 SEHNR, CDR2 FQNEAQ (reference sequence). Trimming took 6 bases from V and 2 from J; bases not matched to a gene: 7. There are 15 residues in the CDR3. Primed by a sample-barcoded 5' primer and a J-beta primer mix, a second PCR proceeded for about 6 to 12 cycles. TCRdb used MiXCR to reprocess the 5' RACE reads, holding one entry per CDR3 protein. The table has fewer than 700,000 distinct CDR3 sequences, under 55% seen once. Each donor was a healthy Caucasian individual from Russia, aged roughly 6 to 90.

The V gene is TRBV7-9, the J gene TRBJ1-3; 7 positions agree with TRBD1. The sample was blood. This TCR came from a man at least 80 years old in good health. The CDR3 loop is CASRQDRVAGNTIYF. CDR3 sequence (DNA): TGTGCCAGCAGACAAGACAGGGTAGCTGGAAACACCATATATTTT.